This entry lists 9 T cell receptor beta chains sequenced from one sample in a study of metastatic and nonmetastatic thyroid tumors. Thyroid surgery had not been preceded by any treatment in any patient. TCRdb re-called the PCR reads with MiXCR. The table records tens of thousands of clones, around 20% of them present only once. Sequencing was done on a sample of blood. The receptors shown here come from a female donor with papillary thyroid cancer or a benign thyroid nodule (not recorded which). Some clones in this sample may be carry-over from other donors' samples.

Many counts were recorded for this clone. The chain recombines TRBV6-2 or TRBV6-3 with TRBJ2-1; D not resolved. Germline V gives CDR1 MNHEY, CDR2 SVGEGT. The CDR3 runs 13 residues. V lost 8 bases to trimming and J lost 4 bases, with 12 bases between them. CDR3 protein: CASGLPVYNEQFF. CDR3 nucleotide sequence: TGTGCCAGCGGATTACCGGTATACAATGAGCAGTTCTTC.

This clone is classed as medium-sized. The chain has TRBV28 and TRBJ2-1, with a weak D call TRBD2 (7 bases). Per germline, CDR1 MDHEN and CDR2 SYDVKM. CDR3 length: 15 amino acids. The V gene lost 2 bases and the J gene lost 7 bases, with 15 bases spanning the gap. CDR3: CASSLGGAMGNEQFF. In nucleotides, the CDR3 is TGTGCCAGCAGTTTAGGGGGGGCAATGGGAAATGAGCAGTTCTTC.

The gene calls are TRBV7-2 and TRBJ1-1; D gene ambiguous. Germline V gene data show CDR1 as SGHTA and CDR2 as FQGNSA. V was clipped by 1 base and J by 0 bases, with 6 bases between them. The CDR3 contains 14 residues. CDR3 sequence: CASSLEVVNTEAFF. CDR3 nucleotide sequence: TGTGCCAGCAGCTTAGAAGTAGTGAACACTGAAGCTTTCTTT.

The table lists this clone with many counts. The J gene is TRBJ1-3, the V gene TRBV5-1; D is ambiguous. Germline assignment: CDR1 SGHRS and CDR2 YFSETQ. The CDR3 totals 14 residues. Deletions cut 4 bases from V and 1 base from J, with 9 bases between. CDR3 protein: CASSPGGSGNTIYF. In DNA, the CDR3 is TGCGCCAGCAGCCCAGGCGGGTCTGGAAACACCATATATTTT.

The chain combines TRBV3-1 with TRBJ2-5; D unresolved. This CDR3 has 14 amino acids. Trimming cost V 3 bases and J 5 bases, with 13 bases left between them. Germline V lookup: CDR1 LGHDT, CDR2 YNNKEL (reference sequence). The CDR3 spells CASSHLEGLETQYF. CDR3 bases: TGTGCCAGCAGCCATTTAGAAGGGCTGGAGACCCAGTACTTC.

This clone was seen at least ten times. The V call is TRBV6-1, the J call TRBJ1-5; TRBD1 is a possible D gene (6 bases). The germline V and J ends were trimmed by 9 bases and 1 base, with 10 bases remaining between them. The germline V gene has CDR1 MNHNS and CDR2 SASEGT. This CDR3 is 13 amino acids long. The CDR3 reads CASQGSSNQPQHF. The CDR3, as DNA: TGTGCCAGTCAGGGGAGCAGCAATCAGCCCCAGCATTTT.

V usage is TRBV4-1 and J usage is TRBJ2-2, with 14 bases matching TRBD2. Germline assignment: CDR1 MGHRA and CDR2 YSYEKL. With V trimmed by 0 bases and J by 5 bases, 11 bases remained unmatched. The CDR3 has 20 residues. CDR3: CASSQDEAGLAGEGTGELFF. CDR3 nucleotides: TGCGCCAGCAGCCAAGATGAGGCGGGACTAGCGGGAGAAGGTACCGGGGAGCTGTTTTTT.

The chain recombines TRBV15 with TRBJ2-2; tentatively, D is TRBD2 (6 bases). The germline V gene has CDR1 LNHNV and CDR2 YYDKDF (reference sequence). This CDR3 comprises 17 residues. Trimming removed 3 bases from V and 3 bases from J, with 17 bases in between. DNA for the CDR3: TGTGCCACCAGCAGCTTATCGGCGGGGCTGGACACCGGGGAGCTGTTTTTT. The encoded protein is CATSSLSAGLDTGELFF.

This clone came up many times. The chain joins TRBV11-3 to TRBJ1-1; no reliable D call. Germline-derived CDR1 and CDR2 are SGHNT and YENEEA. The CDR3 runs to 16 residues. V gave up 1 base and J gave up 1 base, with 13 bases separating them. The CDR3 DNA reads TGTGCCAGCAGCTTAGGGGTTACGGTGAGGAACACTGAAGCTTTCTTT. Its translation is CASSLGVTVRNTEAFF.